A single sample gave rise to the 9 T cell receptor beta chains below, sequenced in a study of T-cell reconstitution after alpha-beta-depleted transplantation in children. TCRbeta library preparation incorporated unique molecular identifiers. TCRdb reprocessed the PCR reads with MiXCR, giving one entry per CDR3 protein. The table has a few hundred thousand distinct CDR3 sequences, 25% to 30% seen once. Specimen: PBMCs, collected before TCRalphabeta/CD19-depleted stem cell transplant. The receptors were sampled from a boy in the first two years of life with Wiskott-Aldrich syndrome, due to receive a stem cell transplant.

The chain uses TRBV2 and TRBJ1-2; D is uncertain. Germline CDR1 reads SNHLY; CDR2 reads FYNNEI. Trimming took 2 bases from V and 4 from J, leaving 8 bases between them. This CDR3 is built from 13 residues. Written as DNA, the CDR3 is TGTGCCAGCAGTGAATCCCGGGTCTATGGCTACACCTTC. Amino acids: CASSESRVYGYTF.

V is TRBV29-1 and J is TRBJ2-7, with TRBD1 matching 7 bases. With the DNA end fitting TRBJ2-1 better, the J assignment may be wrong. The germline V gene encodes CDR1 SQVTM and CDR2 ANQGSEA. The CDR3 loop spans 11 amino acids. CDR3 protein: CSVKGGYEQFF. The CDR3 DNA is TGCAGCGTTAAAGGGGGCTACGAGCAGTTCTTC.

The sample holds a few counts of this clonotype. The V gene is TRBV20-1, the J gene TRBJ2-1; perhaps TRBD2 as D (6 bases). The ends were cut back, 6 bases at V and 4 bases at J, with 16 bases in the middle. CDR3 size: 14 residues. CDR1 is DFQATT, CDR2 SNEGSKA, per germline (reference sequence). The CDR3 nucleotides are TGCAGTGCCCGAAGGACCGGGGGATACAATGAGCAGTTCTTC. It codes for CSARRTGGYNEQFF.

Only a few counts were recorded for this clonotype. The gene calls are TRBV27 and TRBJ2-2, with 7 bases fitting TRBD1. V gave up 3 bases and J gave up 5 bases; unmatched junction bases: 6. The CDR3 spans 15 residues. The germline V gene encodes CDR1 MNHEY and CDR2 SMNVEV (reference sequence). The CDR3 is CASSFGLQGTGELFF. CDR3 coding DNA: TGTGCCAGCAGTTTTGGGCTACAGGGGACCGGGGAGCTGTTTTTT.

This clonotype appeared a few times. The chain combines TRBV7-2 with TRBJ2-1; 9 bases fit TRBD2. Germline V gene lookup returns CDR1 SGHTA and CDR2 FQGNSA. This CDR3 contains 12 residues. After removal of 7 bases from V and 7 bases from J, the junction contained 2 bases not matched to a gene. The CDR3 protein is CASTLAGNEQFF. The CDR3 DNA follows: TGTGCCAGCACCCTAGCGGGGAATGAGCAGTTCTTC.

This clonotype appeared a few times. The chain links TRBV27 to TRBJ2-4; no definite D call. V was pared by 2 bases and J by 8 bases, with 13 bases between. Germline V gene lookup returns CDR1 MNHEY and CDR2 SMNVEV (reference sequence). The length of the CDR3 is 14 residues. The CDR3 nucleotides are TGTGCCAGCAGTTTAAAGATTTACGGTGACATTCAGTACTTC. Its protein product is CASSLKIYGDIQYF.

The rearrangement joins TRBV9 to TRBJ2-7; 8 bases map to TRBD2. V shed 7 bases and J 4 bases; nucleotides not matched to a gene: 10. CDR1 is SGDLS and CDR2 is YYNGEE in the germline V gene. The CDR3 sequence is 14 residues long. Here the CDR3 DNA reads TGTGCCAGCTCGGGGGGGCAGGGCGGTTACGAGCAGTACTTC. This translates into CASSGGQGGYEQYF.

CDR3 region: CASSVAGAGDQFF. The CDR3 bases are TGTGCCAGCAGCGTAGCGGGAGCGGGAGATCAGTTCTTC. The V gene is TRBV9, the J gene TRBJ2-1; 8 bases fit TRBD2. The CDR3 has 13 residues. The ends lost 0 bases at V and 13 bases at J; junction bases unmatched: 6. The germline gives CDR1 SGDLS, CDR2 YYNGEE.

The chain is built from TRBV10-2 and TRBJ2-1; D not certain. Germline V gene data show CDR1 as WSHSY and CDR2 as SAAADI. V was shortened by 7 bases and J by 10 bases, with 17 bases between the two germline ends. The CDR3 consists of 13 residues. DNA of the CDR3: TGCGCCAGCACTGGTGGAAGGCGGACCGAGCAGTTCTTC. This gives the protein CASTGGRRTEQFF.